The clone carrying this T cell receptor beta chain came up once. The authors' processing: Reference gene primer amplification gave nucleated cell count estimates. This table comes from immunoSEQ multiplex PCR, and its TCRdb copy is limited to in-frame clones, with some not included. That table supplies the V and J calls and clone size; D and trimming were determined from the DNA. The table lists about 230,000 clones, approximately 87% of them singletons. The data originate from a study of blood T cell repertoires in COVID-19. About the study: Sites across the United States, Italy and Spain contributed samples from acute and convalescent COVID-19. PBMCs, B-cell-depleted T cells, or T cells provided the cDNA or gDNA that made up the material.

V was trimmed by 0 bases and J by 5 bases, leaving 11 bases between them. Per the germline V gene, CDR1 is SGHRS and CDR2 is YFSETQ. The CDR3 is 14 residues long. The V call is TRBV5-1, the J call TRBJ2-5; D not certain. The origin of this receptor is a woman aged 70-85 years with active or convalescent COVID-19. The source material was peripheral blood. CDR3 region: CASSLDNFSETQYF. DNA for the CDR3: TGCGCCAGCAGCTTGGACAATTTCTCGGAGACCCAGTACTTC.